This T cell receptor (beta chain) was sequenced for a study of shared clonotypes between healthy human individuals. The authors ran the assay at deep level. Per the original methods: With immunoSEQ giving junction-only sequences and no quality scores, filtering differed. Clones were sequenced by immunoSEQ multiplex PCR, and TCRdb holds only the in-frame ones, with some missing. That table supplies the V and J calls and clone size; D and trimming were determined from the DNA. In the table there are more than 1,200,000 clones, approximately 98.5% of which are singletons. Study conclusions and caveats: The represented genetic and exposure-history diversity was limited by the small number of donors. Naive CD4 clonotypes were shared across a handful of donors at about 5.2%.

Points on this clone: Its target is not known.

The CDR3 totals 19 residues. The germline V gene encodes CDR1 MDHEN and CDR2 SYDVKM. The J segment lost 5 bases and the V segment lost 3 bases, leaving 17 bases of the junction unmatched. Material: naive CD4+ T cells sorted from blood. Subset: CD45RA+ positively selected. The receptor's source is a man under 40 in good health. The chain combines TRBV28 with TRBJ2-1, with 9 bases identical to TRBD2. The CDR3 reads CASSFLPTVSGSKNNEQFF. The CDR3 region has the DNA TGTGCCAGCAGTTTCCTACCGACCGTTAGCGGGAGTAAGAACAATGAGCAGTTCTTC.